Given below is one TCR beta chain in context. Using immunoSEQ multiplex PCR, the repertoire was profiled, and TCRdb retains in-frame clones only, with some absent. The data hold 150,000 to 200,000 clones, with around 89% observed a single time. This entry is derived from a study of radiation and T cells in renal cell carcinoma. The CDR3 is made up of 17 amino acids. Germline-derived CDR1 and CDR2 are SGHAT and FQNNGV. With V trimmed by 5 bases and J by 0 bases, 12 bases remained unmatched. Time point in this sample: blood 4 weeks post-SBRT, at nephrectomy. This sample's treatment: 15 Gy SBRT to primary tumor, nephrectomy 4 weeks later.

Sequenced here: blood, sampled from a patient whose treatment included radiotherapy and nephrectomy. The gene calls are TRBV11-2 and TRBJ2-5; TRBD1 aligns across 7 bases. This TCR came from a woman aged 45-59 years with renal cell carcinoma. The DNA of the CDR3 is TGTGCCAGCAGCCCTCCTAGGGCAGGGGGTAACCAAGAGACCCAGTACTTC. Residues: CASSPPRAGGNQETQYF.